This paragraph reports one TCR beta chain. Its cognate antigen has yet to be identified. Base qualities were left out, and no much larger clone turns up one base away. The sample comes from a study of blood T cell repertoires in COVID-19 (dated by TCRdb to about 2020). About the investigation overall: Collaborator samples came from the United States, Italy and Spain and covered acute and convalescent phases of COVID-19. The prospective study material was composed of cDNA or gDNA derived from T cells, B-cell-depleted T cells, or PBMCs. The dataset comprised deeply sampled blood TCRbeta repertoires from subjects exposed to, actively infected with, or recovered from COVID-19. The repertoires were made available in a free public database intended to serve as a resource for research on the immune response to SARS-CoV-2. Samples came from the ongoing ImmuneRACE study (first 160 participants) plus 1,254 subjects from 6 global collaborators. A de-identified subject ID, COVID-19 status, age in years and sex were almost always included in the sample metadata. Where available, HLA class I and class II types were obtained from metadata supplied by the sample provider rather than from assay-based typing. General conclusions and limits of the study: The amount of clinical and demographic metadata varied by source and participant and was provided uncurated.

The CDR3 holds 14 amino acids from the cysteine to the phenylalanine. Only CDR3 DNA remains: 42 bases, in frame from the first base. CDR1 PRHDT and CDR2 FYEKMQ are derived from the germline V gene (reference sequence). Ends trimmed: V by 5 bases, J by 5 bases; bases unmatched to a gene: 4. Participants in the prospective study were aged about 18 to 95 years, lived in 20 to 30 United States geographic areas, and enrolled through a virtual design. Cohort assignment in the prospective study relied on participant-reported clinical history from a screening survey and a study questionnaire. Exposed participants were defined as having been in contact with someone with a PCR-confirmed or clinician-diagnosed COVID-19 case within 2 weeks of study entry. In the prospective study, whole blood, serum and a nasopharyngeal or oropharyngeal swab were collected from each participant by mobile phlebotomists. Over a 2-month period, participants in the prospective study had the option of providing additional blood draws and questionnaires. Blood samples from the prospective study were shipped frozen or at room temperature prior to DNA extraction.

The immunoSEQ Assay, a bias-controlled multiplex PCR, was used to amplify TCRbeta CDR3 regions from genomic DNA. Under the source paper's analysis protocol: The number of nucleated cells in each sample was estimated from the amplification of reference gene primers within the assay. To quantify the absolute abundance of each unique TCRbeta CDR3 rearrangement, sequence reads were collapsed and filtered. For each sample, productive Simpson clonality was calculated as the square root of Simpson's diversity index over productive rearrangements. TCRdb's version of the immuneACCESS table is confined to in-frame rearrangements and falls short of the full clone set. An unresolved V gene accounts for under half of the shortfall where checked; the remainder is of unknown origin. V and J calls and clone size are as listed in that table; D and trimming were resolved from the DNA. This sample lists about 350,000 clones; roughly 90% were detected once. The ten largest clones add up to just over 1% of the sample.

The sequenced material came from PBMCs or T cells enriched from blood (not recorded which). The clonotype originates from a woman in her 30s who had been exposed to COVID-19. Here the chain combines TRBV13 and TRBJ2-3, with TRBD1 identical over 10 junction bases. The DNA reads TGTGCCAGCAGCGTTGACAGGGGGCTAGATACGCAGTATTTT. It encodes CASSVDRGLDTQYF.